This T cell receptor (beta chain) is drawn from a study of shared clonotypes between healthy human individuals. The CDR3 sequence is 12 residues long. V was cut by 6 bases and J by 4 bases, with 10 bases left in between. Germline V lookup: CDR1 SGHDN, CDR2 FVKESK. Data came from immunoSEQ multiplex PCR; TCRdb stores just in-frame clones and leaves some out. The sample holds nearly 750,000 clones, over 60% seen once. This clone was counted ten times or more. CD4+ cells were split into CD45RA+ naive and CD45RA-negative memory subsets. This sequence was found in a woman in her 30s in good health. The sample was memory CD4+ T cells sorted from blood. Subset given: CD45RA-negative fraction. V gene TRBV14 combines with J gene TRBJ2-7; D is ambiguous. As DNA, the CDR3 is TGTGCCAGCAGTCCCAACAGATACGAGCAGTACTTC. Translation gives CASSPNRYEQYF.